This TCR beta chain was captured in a study of Graves' ophthalmopathy and Graves' hyperthyroidism. The authors amplified TCR beta CDR3 regions from RNA transcripts. Following a first-round RT-PCR that used HTBI primers, a second-round multiplex PCR was carried out. TCRdb reprocessed the multiplex PCR reads with MiXCR, giving one entry per CDR3 protein. There are roughly 1.1 million distinct CDR3 sequences in the sample; less than 45% occur only once, and 8.5% to 14% lies in the top ten. Germline-derived CDR1 and CDR2 are SGHRS and YFSETQ. The CDR3 runs to 18 residues. J was trimmed by 0 bases and V by 4 bases; bases with no gene match: 14.

The material sequenced was peripheral blood or thyroid tissue (not recorded which). This chain uses TRBV5-1 with TRBJ1-1; 8 bases fit TRBD1. The source is an adult man with Graves' hyperthyroidism. The CDR3 nucleotides read TGCGCCAGCAGCCAAGGACAGGGCCTGAACTCCTTGAACACTGAAGCTTTCTTT. Protein sequence: CASSQGQGLNSLNTEAFF.